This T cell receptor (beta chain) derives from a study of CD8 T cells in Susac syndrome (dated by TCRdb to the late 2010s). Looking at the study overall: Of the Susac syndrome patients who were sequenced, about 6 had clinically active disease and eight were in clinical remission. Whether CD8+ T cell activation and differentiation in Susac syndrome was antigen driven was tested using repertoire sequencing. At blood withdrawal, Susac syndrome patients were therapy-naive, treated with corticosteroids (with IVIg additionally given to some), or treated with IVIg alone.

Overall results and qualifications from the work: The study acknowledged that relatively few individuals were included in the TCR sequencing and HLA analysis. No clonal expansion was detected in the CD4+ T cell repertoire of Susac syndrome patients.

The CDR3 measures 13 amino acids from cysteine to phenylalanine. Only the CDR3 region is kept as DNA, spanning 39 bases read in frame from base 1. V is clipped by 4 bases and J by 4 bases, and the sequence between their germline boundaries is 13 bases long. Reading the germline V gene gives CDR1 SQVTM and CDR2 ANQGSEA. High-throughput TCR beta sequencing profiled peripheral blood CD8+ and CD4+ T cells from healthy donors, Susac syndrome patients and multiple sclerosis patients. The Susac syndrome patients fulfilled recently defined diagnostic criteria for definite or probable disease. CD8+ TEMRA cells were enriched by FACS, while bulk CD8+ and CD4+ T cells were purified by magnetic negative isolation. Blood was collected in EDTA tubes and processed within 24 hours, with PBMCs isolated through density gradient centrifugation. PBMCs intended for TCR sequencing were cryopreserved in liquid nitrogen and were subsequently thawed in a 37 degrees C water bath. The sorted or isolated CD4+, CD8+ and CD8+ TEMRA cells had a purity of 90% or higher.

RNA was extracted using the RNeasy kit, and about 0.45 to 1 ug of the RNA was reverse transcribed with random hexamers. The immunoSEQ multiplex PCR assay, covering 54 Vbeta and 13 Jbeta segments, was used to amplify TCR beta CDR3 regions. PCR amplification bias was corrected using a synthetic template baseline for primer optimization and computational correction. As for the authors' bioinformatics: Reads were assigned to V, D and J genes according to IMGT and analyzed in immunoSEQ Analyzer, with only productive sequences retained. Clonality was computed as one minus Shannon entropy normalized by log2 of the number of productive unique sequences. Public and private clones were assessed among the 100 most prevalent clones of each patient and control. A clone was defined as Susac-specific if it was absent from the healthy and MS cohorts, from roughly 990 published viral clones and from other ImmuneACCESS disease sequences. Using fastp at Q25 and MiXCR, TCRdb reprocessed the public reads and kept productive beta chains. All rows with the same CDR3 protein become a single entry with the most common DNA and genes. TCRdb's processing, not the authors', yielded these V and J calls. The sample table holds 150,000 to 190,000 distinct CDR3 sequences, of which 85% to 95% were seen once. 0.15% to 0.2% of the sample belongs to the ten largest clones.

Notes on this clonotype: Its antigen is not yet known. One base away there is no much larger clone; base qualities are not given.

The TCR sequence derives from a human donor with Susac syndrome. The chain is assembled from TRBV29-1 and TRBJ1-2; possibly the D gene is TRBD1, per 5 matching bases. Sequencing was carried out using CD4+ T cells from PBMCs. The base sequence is TGCAGCGTTGCACAGGCTAATCTCTATGGCTACACCTTC. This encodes CSVAQANLYGYTF. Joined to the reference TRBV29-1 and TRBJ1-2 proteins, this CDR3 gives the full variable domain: SAVISQKPSRDICQRGTSLTIQCQVDSQVTMMFWYRQQPGQSLTLIATANQGSEATYESGFVIDKFPISRPNLTFSTLTVSNMSPEDSSIYLCSVAQANLYGYTFGSGTRLTVV.